This entry lists 5 T cell receptor beta chains sequenced from one sample in a study of T cell repertoires in cytomegalovirus infection. In TCRdb, the reads were re-called with MiXCR into one record per CDR3 protein. This sample has fewer than 1,000,000 distinct CDR3 sequences; under 40% occur once, and the top ten carry about an eighth. These receptors have no known antigen. Specimen: cultured CD8+ T cells from PBMCs, collected from culture after CMV antigen stimulation. These receptors all come from a human donor in good health (CMV status not recorded). Some clones in this sample may be carry-over from other donors' samples.

This clonotype appeared a single time. This rearrangement joins TRBV9 to TRBJ2-2, with no clear D. The CDR3 has 12 residues. V shed 3 bases and J shed 5 bases, with 5 bases lying between them. Germline CDR1 SGDLS, CDR2 YYNGEE. Here the CDR3 reads CASSEPTGELFF. The CDR3, as DNA: TGTGCCAGCAGCGAGCCAACCGGGGAGCTGTTTTTT.

This clonotype showed up just a few times. J is TRBJ1-6 and V is TRBV11-2; D gene ambiguous. CDR3 size: 13 residues. Trimming removed 5 bases from V and 8 bases from J, with 10 bases in between. The germline CDR1 and CDR2 sequences are SGHAT and FQNNGV. The CDR3 region is CASSLSPDSPLHF. CDR3 nucleotides: TGTGCCAGCAGCCTGTCGCCGGATTCACCCCTCCACTTT.

Ten or more counts support this clonotype. A junction boundary mismatches the germline segment, possibly from a read error. The rearrangement uses TRBV5-1 and TRBJ1-1; D not resolved. The germline V gene has CDR1 SGHRS and CDR2 YFSETQ. There are 12 residues in the CDR3. The CDR3 loop is CASRAGNTEAFF. The CDR3 DNA reads TGTGCCAGCCGGGCGGGGAACACTGAAGCTTTCTTT.

The chain carries TRBV4-1 and TRBJ2-7, with D unclear. This CDR3 has 13 residues. Per germline, CDR1 MGHRA and CDR2 YSYEKL. V lost 1 base to trimming and J lost 3 bases, with 7 bases between them. The CDR3 DNA follows: TGCGCCAGCAGCCAAGCTCTCAACTACGAGCAGTACTTC. This encodes CASSQALNYEQYF.

The chain has TRBV5-5 and TRBJ2-3; D may be TRBD2 (6 bases). Germline CDR1 SGHKS, CDR2 YYEKEE (reference sequence). Trimming left V 1 base short and J 6 bases short, with 15 bases between. The CDR3 totals 15 residues. CDR3 in DNA: TGTGCCAGCAGCTTGTGGGATAGCGGCCCCGATACGCAGTATTTT. Encoded protein: CASSLWDSGPDTQYF. Variable domain in full (rest from reference TRBV5-5 and TRBJ2-3): DAGVTQSPTHLIKTRGQQVTLRCSPISGHKSVSWYQQVLGQGPQFIFQYYEKEERGRGNFPDRFSARQFPNYSSELNVNALLLGDSALYLCASSLWDSGPDTQYFGPGTRLTVL.